The 15 T cell receptor beta chains below come from one sample, sequenced in a study of blood T cell repertoires in COVID-19. Clones were read by immunoSEQ multiplex PCR, and TCRdb kept only the in-frame ones, dropping some. The sample yields 150,000 to 200,000 clones, 89% seen once. Material: peripheral blood. Receptors originate from a man between 18 and 29 years old who had recovered from COVID-19.

The chain links TRBV6-5 to TRBJ1-1, with D tentatively TRBD1 (5 bases). Germline V gives CDR1 MNHEY, CDR2 SVGAGI. The V gene lost 6 bases and the J gene lost 3 bases, with 14 bases spanning the gap. The CDR3 spans 14 residues. In nucleotides, the CDR3 is TGTGCCAGCAGCTGGGACTCCCTTTACACTGAAGCTTTCTTT. Protein product: CASSWDSLYTEAFF.

This clone has only one observation. This rearrangement joins TRBV27 to TRBJ2-1; 10 nucleotides match TRBD2. The CDR3 consists of 18 residues. J gave up 7 bases and V 5 bases, and 17 bases lay outside the gene matches. The germline V gene has CDR1 MNHEY and CDR2 SMNVEV (reference sequence). The CDR3 DNA is TGTGCCAGCAGTGCCCACCGGGCTAGCGGGAGATACTGGAATGAGCAGTTCTTC. This translates into CASSAHRASGRYWNEQFF.

This clone has a single count. V gene TRBV27 combines with J gene TRBJ2-2; 9 positions agree with TRBD1. The CDR3 loop spans 15 amino acids. Trimming cost V 3 bases and J 6 bases; bases outside gene matches: 5. Germline assignment: CDR1 MNHEY and CDR2 SMNVEV (reference sequence). CDR3 in amino acids: CASSFRDRAAGELFF. Written as DNA, the CDR3 is TGTGCCAGCAGTTTCCGGGACAGGGCTGCCGGGGAGCTGTTTTTT.

The gene calls are TRBV24-1 and TRBJ1-1; maybe TRBD1 (6 bases). This CDR3 is 12 amino acids long. Deletions cut 2 bases from V and 11 bases from J, with 11 bases between. CDR1 and CDR2 (germline): KGHDR, SFDVKD. The CDR3 DNA is TGTGCCACCAGTGATTCCGACAGGCCCGCTTTCTTT. It translates to CATSDSDRPAFF.

The rearrangement joins TRBV19 to TRBJ1-1, with 10 bases aligning to TRBD1. Germline V gene lookup returns CDR1 LNHDA and CDR2 SQIVND (reference sequence). The ends lost 5 bases at V and 4 bases at J; junction bases unmatched: 4. CDR3 length equals 14 residues. CDR3 nucleotide sequence: TGTGCCAGTAGTTCGGGGACAGGGGTCACTGAAGCTTTCTTT. Translating it yields CASSSGTGVTEAFF.

This chain connects TRBV4-3 to TRBJ2-2, with 11 bases fitting TRBD1. CDR3 length: 16 amino acids. After removal of 0 bases from V and 6 bases from J, the junction contained 3 bases not matched to a gene. The germline gives CDR1 LGHNA, CDR2 YSLEER. The CDR3 reads CASSQDRGQGAGELFF. CDR3 in DNA: TGCGCCAGCAGCCAAGATCGGGGACAGGGGGCCGGGGAGCTGTTTTTT.

The chain has TRBV13 and TRBJ1-5; 7 nucleotides match TRBD1. The germline V gene has CDR1 PRHDT and CDR2 FYEKMQ (reference sequence). The CDR3 runs 15 residues. After removal of 6 bases from V and 2 bases from J, the junction contained 7 bases not matched to a gene. DNA for the CDR3: TGTGCCAGCAGTTACCAGGGGGGCGGCAATCAGCCCCAGCATTTT. It is translated as CASSYQGGGNQPQHF.

This chain joins TRBV19 and TRBJ2-6, with 8 positions matching TRBD1. CDR3 length: 15 residues. CDR1 and CDR2 (germline): LNHDA, SQIVND (reference sequence). The trim removed 5 bases at V and 2 bases at J, leaving 2 bases unmatched. In DNA, the CDR3 is TGTGCCAGTAGTGTGACAGGGGCTGGGGCCAACGTCCTGACTTTC. Translating gives CASSVTGAGANVLTF.

V gene TRBV3-1 (or the pseudogene TRBV3-2) combines with J gene TRBJ2-5; 10 bases map to TRBD2. The germline CDR1 and CDR2 sequences are LGHDT and YNNKEL (reference sequence). This CDR3 contains 16 residues. V lost 4 bases to trimming and J lost 5 bases; unmatched junction nucleotides: 10. The CDR3 sequence: CASSRRTSGGMETQYF. The CDR3 DNA sequence: TGTGCCAGCAGCCGCCGGACTAGCGGAGGAATGGAGACCCAGTACTTC.

V is TRBV7-3 and J is TRBJ2-1, with a possible D match to TRBD2 (5 bases). CDR1 and CDR2 (germline): SGHTA, FQGTGA. This CDR3 is built from 14 residues. Trimming cost V 5 bases and J 9 bases, with 17 bases left between them. CDR3: CASSPIGEFGEQFF. DNA of the CDR3: TGTGCCAGCAGCCCAATCGGGGAGTTTGGTGAGCAGTTCTTC.

This chain links TRBV19 with TRBJ2-2; D gene uncertain. The CDR3 is made up of 14 amino acids. Trimming pared 5 bases from V and 2 bases from J, leaving 9 bases between. Germline V CDR1 and CDR2: LNHDA, SQIVND (reference sequence). The CDR3 bases are TGTGCCAGTAGTGTCCCCCTTAACACCGGGGAGCTGTTTTTT. Protein product: CASSVPLNTGELFF.

This clone has just one count. The chain has TRBV29-1 and TRBJ1-1; 11 bases map to TRBD1. The CDR3 sequence is 12 residues long. V shed 7 bases, J shed 7 bases, and the junction held 5 bases outside the gene matches. The germline V gene encodes CDR1 SQVTM and CDR2 ANQGSEA. The CDR3 is CSAGQGAGEAFF. The CDR3 DNA reads TGCAGCGCCGGACAGGGGGCGGGTGAAGCTTTCTTT.

This sequence joins TRBV14 and TRBJ2-1, with 8 bases that match TRBD2. Losses at the gene ends were 0 bases for V and 7 bases for J; bases not matched to a gene: 11. Germline assignment: CDR1 SGHDN and CDR2 FVKESK. The CDR3 contains 17 residues. The CDR3 protein is CASSQEYTGGPSNEQFF. In nucleotides, the CDR3 is TGTGCCAGCAGCCAAGAATATACGGGAGGGCCTTCGAATGAGCAGTTCTTC.

V and J are TRBV5-4 and TRBJ1-1; TRBD1 might be the D (5 bases). This CDR3 is built from 16 residues. Germline-derived CDR1 and CDR2 are SGHNT and YYREEE (reference sequence). The ends were cut back, 3 bases at V and 1 base at J, with 16 bases in the middle. DNA for the CDR3: TGTGCCAGCAGCTGGGCATTGGGGGGATCGAACACTGAAGCTTTCTTT. This codes for CASSWALGGSNTEAFF.

The chain combines TRBV18 with TRBJ2-7; 8 positions match TRBD1. CDR1 and CDR2 from the germline V gene are KGHSH and LQKENI. The CDR3 sequence is 13 residues long. The J segment lost 3 bases and the V segment lost 6 bases, leaving 4 bases of the junction unmatched. CDR3 residues: CASSQDRDYEQYF. CDR3 nucleotide sequence: TGTGCCAGCTCTCAGGACAGGGACTACGAGCAGTACTTC.